This entry features one TCR beta chain sequence. This clonotype showed up many times. Its antigen remains undetermined. Qualities for individual bases were not recorded, and no much larger clone is one base off. Libraries were constructed by 5' RACE. Sequencing used an Illumina MiSeq. TCRdb reprocessing: public reads trimmed at Q25 with fastp, clones called with MiXCR, in-frame beta chains kept. All rows with the same CDR3 protein become a single entry with the most common DNA and genes. Across this sample there are over 95,000 distinct CDR3 sequences, with around 17% seen only once. The ten largest clones capture approximately 6% of the sample. This entry is derived from a study of T cells of healthy individuals (dated by TCRdb to the late 2010s). This receptor was taken from a human donor in good health.

The nucleotides are TGTGCCAGCAGCGCCAGTGTGGGACTAGCGGGAGCAACAGATACGCAGTATTTT. The encoded protein is CASSASVGLAGATDTQYF. The V and J segments used are TRBV9 and TRBJ2-3; 14 bases in the middle match TRBD2. Inclusive of the bounding cysteine and phenylalanine, the CDR3 is 18 residues long. The retained sequence is limited to the CDR3, 54 bases, with the frame set at the first base. As encoded in the germline V gene, CDR1 is SGDLS while CDR2 is YYNGEE. V loses 3 bases at its end and J loses 3 bases; junction bases beyond the gene matches: 9. Extended through the reference TRBV9 and TRBJ2-3 proteins, this CDR3 yields the full variable domain: DSGVTQTPKHLITATGQRVTLRCSPRSGDLSVYWYQQSLDQGLQFLIQYYNGEERAKGNILERFSAQQFPDLHSELNLSSLELGDSALYFCASSASVGLAGATDTQYFGPGTRLTVL.